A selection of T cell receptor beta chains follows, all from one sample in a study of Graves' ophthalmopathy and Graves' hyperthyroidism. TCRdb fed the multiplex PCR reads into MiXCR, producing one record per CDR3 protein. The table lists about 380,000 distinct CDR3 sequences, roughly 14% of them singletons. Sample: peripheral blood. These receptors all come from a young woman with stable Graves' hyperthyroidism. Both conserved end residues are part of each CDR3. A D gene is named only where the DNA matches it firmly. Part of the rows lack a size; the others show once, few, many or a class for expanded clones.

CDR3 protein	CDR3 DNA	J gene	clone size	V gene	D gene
CASTILSRSQETQYF	TGCGCCAGCACCATTCTCTCGCGGTCCCAAGAGACCCAGTACTTC	TRBJ2-5	NA	TRBV5-1	NA
CSAREGQIFNEQFF	TGCAGTGCTAGAGAGGGACAGATCTTCAATGAGCAGTTCTTC	TRBJ2-1	many	TRBV20-1	TRBD1
CASSLSSEQYF	TGTGCCAGCAGCTTGTCCAGCGAGCAGTACTTC	TRBJ2-7	many	TRBV5-8	NA
CASSQRDRGHGYTF	TGTGCCAGCAGCCAACGGGACAGGGGGCATGGCTACACCTTC	TRBJ1-2	NA	TRBV3-1	TRBD1
CASSSIFGAGMPYNYGYTF	TGTGCCAGCAGCTCCATATTTGGGGCAGGGATGCCCTATAACTATGGCTACACCTTC	TRBJ1-2	many	TRBV7-8	NA
CASSPATDTQYF	TGTGCCAGCTCACCAGCTACAGATACGCAGTATTTT	TRBJ2-3	NA	TRBV18	NA
CASTGLGQEITEAFF	TGTGCCAGCACGGGGCTAGGACAGGAGATCACTGAAGCTTTCTTT	TRBJ1-1	NA	TRBV6-1	TRBD1
CSARDLQGGYEQYF	TGCAGTGCTAGAGATCTCCAGGGGGGATACGAGCAGTACTTC	TRBJ2-7	many	TRBV20-1	NA
CASSQGPGSSGANVLTF	TGCGCCAGCAGCCAAGGCCCAGGAAGCTCTGGGGCCAACGTCCTGACTTTC	TRBJ2-6	many	TRBV5-1	NA
CASSLVGGGIQYF	TGTGCCAGCAGTTTAGTCGGGGGAGGCATTCAGTACTTC	TRBJ2-4	many	TRBV12-3/TRBV12-4	NA
CASRGTGRMNTEAFF	TGTGCCAGCAGAGGAACAGGGAGGATGAACACTGAAGCTTTCTTT	TRBJ1-1	many	TRBV6-1	NA
CASSVGQGMNTEAFF	TGCGCCAGCAGCGTCGGACAGGGAATGAACACTGAAGCTTTCTTT	TRBJ1-1	many	TRBV5-1	TRBD1
CATRLVSFNEQYF	TGTGCCACCCGACTAGTGTCATTCAACGAGCAGTACTTC	TRBJ2-7	many	TRBV6-2/TRBV6-3	NA
CASSPSPRGNTIYF	TGTGCCAGCAGTCCGAGTCCCCGAGGGAACACCATATATTTT	TRBJ1-3	NA	TRBV6-1	NA
CASSPRVYNEQFF	TGTGCCAGCAGCCCTAGAGTATACAATGAGCAGTTCTTC	TRBJ2-1	NA	TRBV7-9	NA
CASSLRTLGQETQYF	TGTGCCAGCAGTTTGAGGACATTAGGCCAAGAGACCCAGTACTTC	TRBJ2-5	many	TRBV12-3/TRBV12-4	NA
CASSYWRDRNTEAFF	TGTGCCAGCAGTTACTGGAGGGACAGGAACACTGAAGCTTTCTTT	TRBJ1-1	many	TRBV6-5	TRBD1
CASSPGPAGATGTYEQYF	TGCGCCAGCAGCCCCGGCCCGGCGGGAGCGACAGGAACCTACGAGCAGTACTTC	TRBJ2-7	few	TRBV5-1	NA
CASSYDMVEGYTF	TGTGCCAGCAGTTACGATATGGTCGAGGGCTACACCTTC	TRBJ1-2	many	TRBV6-5	NA
CASSLGGLATREPQYF	TGCGCCAGCAGCTTGGGAGGACTAGCGACAAGAGAACCCCAGTACTTC	TRBJ2-5	few	TRBV5-1	TRBD2
CASSLEGSRYGYTF	TGTGCCAGCAGCTTAGAGGGGAGTAGATATGGCTACACCTTC	TRBJ1-2	many	TRBV11-3	NA
CASSLVVGAYEQYF	TGCGCCAGCAGCTTGGTTGTCGGGGCCTACGAGCAGTACTTC	TRBJ2-7	many	TRBV5-1	NA
CASSQDVRVGEAFF	TGCGCCAGCAGCCAAGATGTCAGGGTTGGAGAAGCTTTCTTT	TRBJ1-1	many	TRBV4-1	NA
CSAGPGLAGRGETQYF	TGCAGTGCAGGTCCGGGACTAGCGGGGCGGGGAGAGACCCAGTACTTC	TRBJ2-5	many	TRBV20-1	TRBD2
CASSLAFRGRQPQHF	TGTGCCAGCAGTTTAGCGTTTCGGGGGCGTCAGCCCCAGCATTTT	TRBJ1-5	NA	TRBV12-3/TRBV12-4	NA
CASSLNVGGQASYEQYF	TGTGCCAGCAGTTTAAACGTGGGGGGACAGGCGTCCTACGAGCAGTACTTC	TRBJ2-7	many	TRBV12-3/TRBV12-4	TRBD1
CASSADSGTDNSPLHF	TGTGCCAGCAGCGCTGACTCCGGGACAGACAATTCACCCCTCCACTTT	TRBJ1-6	many	TRBV4-2	TRBD1
CSALPGQNPSNQPQHF	TGCAGTGCTCTTCCGGGACAAAATCCTAGCAATCAGCCCCAGCATTTT	TRBJ1-5	many	TRBV20-1	NA
CASSSRQGGLGETQYF	TGCGCCAGCAGCTCCCGACAGGGGGGGTTGGGAGAGACCCAGTACTTC	TRBJ2-5	few	TRBV5-1	TRBD1
CSAGGDRGNNSPLHF	TGCAGTGCGGGGGGGGACAGGGGGAATAATTCACCCCTCCACTTT	TRBJ1-6	few	TRBV20-1	TRBD1
CASSQPWGGQTYEQHF	TGTGCCAGCAGCCAACCATGGGGGGGGCAGACCTACGAGCAGCACTTC	TRBJ2-7	NA	TRBV4-2	NA
CASIESGINTEAFF	TGTGCCAGTATCGAATCGGGGATCAACACTGAAGCTTTCTTT	TRBJ1-1	many	TRBV7-9	NA
CASSLARGPRDIQYF	TGCGCCAGCAGCTTGGCCCGGGGGCCTCGGGACATTCAGTACTTC	TRBJ2-4	many	TRBV5-1	NA
CASEGGDITPLLGTGELFF	TGTGCCAGCGAAGGCGGGGACATAACGCCCCTTCTAGGCACCGGGGAGCTGTTTTTT	TRBJ2-2	many	TRBV6-4	NA
CASSLALQGGTEAFF	TGTGCCAGCAGCTTAGCCCTACAGGGAGGGACTGAAGCTTTCTTT	TRBJ1-1	many	TRBV11-3	NA
CASSPGSRPYEQYF	TGTGCCAGCAGCCCAGGGTCTCGCCCCTACGAGCAGTACTTC	TRBJ2-7	NA	TRBV9	NA
CASSLLTAGDTEAFF	TGTGCCAGCAGTCTATTGACAGCCGGGGACACTGAAGCTTTCTTT	TRBJ1-1	NA	TRBV12-3/TRBV12-4	NA
CASSDRWTGDYTF	TGTGCCAGCAGCGACCGATGGACAGGAGACTACACCTTC	TRBJ1-2	NA	TRBV7-9	TRBD1
CASSSTGDENTEAFF	TGTGCCAGCAGTTCCACAGGGGACGAGAACACTGAAGCTTTCTTT	TRBJ1-1	many	TRBV6-5	TRBD1
CASSSDRAMNTEAFF	TGTGCCAGCAGTTCAGACCGGGCCATGAACACTGAAGCTTTCTTT	TRBJ1-1	few	TRBV6-5	NA
CASSLGRGAKNIQYF	TGTGCCAGCAGTTTAGGCAGGGGGGCCAAAAACATTCAGTACTTC	TRBJ2-4	many	TRBV27	TRBD1
CASSTNPRVVTEAFF	TGTGCCAGTAGTACAAACCCACGGGTTGTAACTGAAGCTTTCTTT	TRBJ1-1	many	TRBV19	NA
CASNSRGLTLEAFF	TGTGCCAGCAACTCCAGGGGGCTTACACTAGAAGCTTTCTTT	TRBJ1-1	many	TRBV12-3/TRBV12-4	TRBD1
CASSIDYRTFYSNQPQHF	TGTGCCAGTAGTATAGATTATCGGACATTTTATAGCAATCAGCCCCAGCATTTT	TRBJ1-5	few	TRBV19	NA
CASSLGHPGGEQYF	TGTGCCAGCAGTTTAGGGCACCCAGGGGGTGAGCAGTACTTC	TRBJ2-7	NA	TRBV27	TRBD1